This T cell receptor (beta chain) came from a study of T cell responses to AZD1222 COVID-19 vaccine. Trimming took off 7 bases at V and 0 bases at J, with 12 bases between the two ends. This CDR3 region has 13 residues. Germline assignment: CDR1 GTSNPN and CDR2 SVGIG (reference sequence). Notes on this clone: The antigen remains unidentified.

TCRdb's table, derived via immunoSEQ multiplex PCR, lists solely in-frame clones and lacks some. The sample includes over 150,000 clones, 80% to 95% seen only once; the top ten take around 0.93%. Study-level results: Reportedly, nearly half the spike-specific TCRs target unmutated variant regions. Researchers report vaccine-associated CD4 TCRs spanning spike, with dominance at 160-218 and 743-854.

The chain is built from TRBV30 and TRBJ1-2, with a tentative D call TRBD1 (6 bases). The sequenced sample was peripheral blood, obtained 28 days after the second dose of the MenACWY control vaccine. The receptor was isolated from an adult who received the MenACWY meningococcal vaccine as a control. The CDR3 coding sequence is TGTGCCTCGCACAGGGTTACTAACTATGGCTACACCTTC. This sequence encodes CASHRVTNYGYTF.